A single T cell receptor (beta chain) is shown here with its context. Its specificity is not known. After 5'RACE with constant-segment primers, TCR alpha and TCR beta cDNA libraries carrying sample barcodes and UMIs were obtained. TCRdb fed the 5' RACE reads into MiXCR, producing one record per CDR3 protein. The sample contains 350,000 to 450,000 distinct CDR3 sequences, more than 20% of which appear only once. Trimming shortened V by 0 bases and J by 1 base, and 11 bases separated the two germline ends. Germline V CDR1 and CDR2: ENHRY, SYGVKD. The length of the CDR3 is 16 residues. The entry originates in a study of T-cell memory formation after mild COVID-19. As for the study in general: Largely, the TCR clusters proved donor specific.

The study's findings and limits: Whether day 37 second-wave clones are SARS-CoV-2-specific was not confirmed. Within pre-infection memory, some responding clones were found, suggesting cross-reactive memory joined.

Sequencing was performed on PBMCs or a T cell subset sorted from them (not recorded which). This sequence joins TRBV10-3 and TRBJ2-3; weak D call: TRBD1 (6 bases). This clonotype was obtained from an adult woman who had mild COVID-19 (a few samples of this study predate the infection). Cell type and time point are not known. The CDR3 region has the DNA TGTGCCATCAGTGAGTCAACAGGGTTCGGCACAGATACGCAGTATTTT. As protein: CAISESTGFGTDTQYF.